A single sample gave rise to the 25 T cell receptor beta chains below, sequenced in a study of cytomegalovirus exposure and HLA in healthy donors. PCR was performed using 60 Vbeta and 13 Jbeta primers. This table comes from immunoSEQ multiplex PCR, and its TCRdb copy is limited to in-frame clones, with some not included. In the table there are 130,000 to 150,000 clones, 80% to 85% of which are singletons. The source material was PBMCs. These receptors came from a boy aged 2 to 10 in good health and CMV-seronegative.

A single count supports this clone. This sequence joins TRBV7-2 and TRBJ2-5; TRBD2 matches 7 bases. The CDR3 consists of 15 residues. Per germline, CDR1 SGHTA and CDR2 FQGNSA. V shed 4 bases and J 5 bases; nucleotides not matched to a gene: 10. The CDR3 spells CASSSLAVGGETQYF. The CDR3 region has the DNA TGTGCCAGCAGCTCGCTAGCGGTGGGCGGGGAGACCCAGTACTTC.

This rearrangement joins TRBV2 to TRBJ2-5; weak D call: TRBD2 (6 bases). Germline V gene data show CDR1 as SNHLY and CDR2 as FYNNEI. The V gene lost 0 bases and the J gene lost 2 bases, with 7 bases spanning the gap. The length of the CDR3 is 14 residues. Here the CDR3 DNA reads TGTGCCAGCAGTGAAGCCCGGGGGCAAGAGACCCAGTACTTC. Translated, it gives CASSEARGQETQYF.

The chain is built from TRBV5-1 and TRBJ2-7, with 7 positions matching TRBD1. From germline, CDR1 is SGHRS and CDR2 YFSETQ. There are 16 residues in the CDR3. V shed 2 bases and J 0 bases; nucleotides not matched to a gene: 8. This chain's CDR3 is CASSFRAGTDSYEQYF. CDR3 coding DNA: TGCGCCAGCAGCTTCCGGGCAGGGACAGACTCCTACGAGCAGTACTTC.

The chain links TRBV29-1 to TRBJ2-7; 8 positions agree with TRBD1. Trimming took 6 bases from V and 2 from J; bases not matched to a gene: 9. CDR3 length equals 14 residues. CDR1 SQVTM and CDR2 ANQGSEA come from the germline V gene. The CDR3 loop is CSVARRGPPYEQYF. The CDR3 nucleotides are TGCAGCGTCGCCCGCAGGGGGCCCCCCTACGAGCAGTACTTC.

The chain couples TRBV5-1 to TRBJ2-7, with 10 nucleotides matching TRBD2. The V gene's germline CDR1 is SGHRS and CDR2 YFSETQ. CDR3 length: 15 amino acids. The V segment lost 1 base and the J segment 6 bases; nucleotides outside the gene matches: 7. As DNA, the CDR3 is TGCGCCAGCAGCTTGAGCGGGAGGGCCCTTGGCGAGCAGTACTTC. This translates into CASSLSGRALGEQYF.

Concerning this clone itself: One junction end does not reproduce the germline sequence, and a read error may be involved. The chain uses TRBV7-9 and TRBJ2-5; D may be TRBD1 (6 bases). CDR1 SEHNR and CDR2 FQNEAQ come from the germline V gene (reference sequence). The CDR3 contains 16 residues. CDR3 DNA: TGTTCCAGCAGCTTAGCTCTTACAGGGCCCAAAGAGACCCAGTACTTC. Protein sequence: CSSSLALTGPKETQYF.

This rearrangement joins TRBV2 to TRBJ2-3; D gene uncertain. With 6 bases removed from V and 6 bases from J, the gap between germline ends came to 4 bases. Looked up from germline, CDR1 is SNHLY and CDR2 is FYNNEI. The length of the CDR3 is 10 residues. CDR3 sequence reads: CASSMDTQYF. CDR3 in DNA: TGTGCCAGCAGCATGGATACGCAGTATTTT.

The rearrangement uses TRBV14 and TRBJ2-7; a weak D match, TRBD1 (5 bases). CDR1 SGHDN and CDR2 FVKESK come from the germline V gene. Trimming took off 2 bases at V and 3 bases at J, with 14 bases between the two ends. The CDR3 runs to 15 residues. Here the CDR3 DNA reads TGTGCCAGCAGCCAAAAGGACACGGGCATCTACGAGCAGTACTTC. Its translation is CASSQKDTGIYEQYF.

Here the CDR3 reads CASSSDGQGHYEQYF. The CDR3, as DNA: TGTGCCAGCAGCTCGGACGGTCAGGGACACTACGAGCAGTACTTC. The chain has TRBV5-6 and TRBJ2-7; D is possibly TRBD1 (6 bases). The length of the CDR3 is 15 residues. Deletions cut 3 bases from V and 3 bases from J, with 16 bases between. Germline V gene sequence: CDR1 SGHDT, CDR2 YYEEEE.

The J gene is TRBJ1-2, the V gene TRBV4-1; D possibly corresponds to TRBD1 (5 bases). This CDR3 region has 15 residues. V gave up 0 bases and J gave up 6 bases, with 14 bases separating them. The germline V gene has CDR1 MGHRA and CDR2 YSYEKL. CDR3 DNA sequence: TGCGCCAGCAGCCAAGATCTCGCAGGGTCGGATGGCTACACCTTC. Translating gives CASSQDLAGSDGYTF.

This chain uses TRBV27 with TRBJ2-7, with TRBD2 matching over 9 bases. The CDR3 length is 14 residues. The J segment lost 4 bases and the V segment lost 5 bases, leaving 6 bases of the junction unmatched. Germline values: CDR1 MNHEY, CDR2 SMNVEV (reference sequence). The CDR3 sequence is CASSISGSSYEQYF. The CDR3 DNA is TGTGCCAGCAGTATTAGCGGGAGCTCGTACGAGCAGTACTTC.

The chain uses TRBV9 and TRBJ2-5; the match to TRBD2 covers 8 bases. V trimming: 0 bases; J trimming: 7 bases; junction bases outside the gene matches: 5. Germline CDR1 and CDR2: SGDLS and YYNGEE. The CDR3 is 14 residues long. In DNA, the CDR3 is TGTGCCAGCAGCGTAGCGGGGGGGGAGGGGACCCAGTACTTC. Encoded protein: CASSVAGGEGTQYF.

The count of this clone is one. The rearrangement links TRBV7-7 to TRBJ2-1; 10 bases align to TRBD2. The CDR3 has 16 amino acids. Looked up from germline, CDR1 is SSHAT and CDR2 is FNYEAQ (reference sequence). V gave up 5 bases and J gave up 2 bases; unmatched junction bases: 6. The DNA of the CDR3 is TGTGCCAGCAGCCCAAGGACTAGCGGCCCCTACAATGAGCAGTTCTTC. This translates into CASSPRTSGPYNEQFF.

This chain connects TRBV13 to TRBJ2-7; 11 bases line up with TRBD2. V dropped 4 bases and J dropped 1; count of bases not matched to a gene: 18. Germline V gene lookup returns CDR1 PRHDT and CDR2 FYEKMQ (reference sequence). This CDR3 has 20 amino acids. Written as DNA, the CDR3 is TGTGCCAGCAGCTCCACTCTAGCGGGGGGACTAGAAGAAAAATCCTACGAGCAGTACTTC. Translating gives CASSSTLAGGLEEKSYEQYF.

On this clone: Within the sample, other DNA sequences also encode this same CDR3. This rearrangement joins TRBV28 to TRBJ2-1; D gene unclear. Per germline, CDR1 MDHEN and CDR2 SYDVKM. This CDR3 is 12 amino acids long. Trimming cost V 2 bases and J 4 bases, with 3 bases left between them. CDR3 nucleotide sequence: TGTGCCAGCAGTTTACTGTACAATGAGCAGTTCTTC. Translation gives CASSLLYNEQFF. Looking up the rest from reference TRBV28 and TRBJ2-1 gives the full variable domain: DVKVTQSSRYLVKRTGEKVFLECVQDMDHENMFWYRQDPGLGLRLIYFSYDVKMKEKGDIPEGYSVSREKKERFSLILESASTNQTSMYLCASSLLYNEQFFGPGTRLTVL.

The chain joins TRBV27 to TRBJ2-7, with TRBD1 identical over 7 bases. With 6 bases clipped from V and 4 bases from J, the junction kept 3 bases outside the gene matches. Germline assignment: CDR1 MNHEY and CDR2 SMNVEV (reference sequence). There are 12 residues in the CDR3. As DNA, the CDR3 is TGTGCCAGCAGCAAACAGGGGTACGAGCAGTACTTC. Residues: CASSKQGYEQYF.

This clone turned up a few times. The gene calls are TRBV6-6 and TRBJ2-7; maybe TRBD2 (5 bases). The length of the CDR3 is 13 residues. V was clipped by 7 bases and J by 3 bases, with 13 bases between them. The V gene's germline CDR1 is MNHNY and CDR2 SVGAGI (reference sequence). CDR3 coding DNA: TGTGCCAGCATGGGAGAGACCATCTACGAGCAGTACTTC. Its translation: CASMGETIYEQYF.

This clone was counted a few times. The rearrangement joins TRBV13 to TRBJ1-2; a possible D gene is TRBD1 (5 bases). CDR1 PRHDT and CDR2 FYEKMQ come from the germline V gene (reference sequence). The CDR3 length is 17 residues. Trimming removed 5 bases at V and 1 base at J, with 20 bases between. This CDR3 is CASSIQSLLQGNYGYTF. The CDR3 DNA follows: TGTGCCAGCAGCATACAAAGCCTACTCCAGGGTAACTATGGCTACACCTTC. Full variable domain (missing parts from reference TRBV13 and TRBJ1-2): AAGVIQSPRHLIKEKRETATLKCYPIPRHDTVYWYQQGPGQDPQFLISFYEKMQSDKGSIPDRFSAQQFSDYHSELNMSSLELGDSALYFCASSIQSLLQGNYGYTFGSGTRLTVV.

The CDR3 spells CASSPGGSAKKLFF. CDR3 in DNA: TGTGCCAGCTCACCAGGGGGGTCGGCGAAAAAACTGTTTTTT. The chain is built from TRBV18 and TRBJ1-4, with a tentative D call TRBD1 (5 bases). Trimming cost V 2 bases and J 9 bases, with 13 bases left between them. This CDR3 has 14 amino acids. Germline V gene sequence: CDR1 KGHSH, CDR2 LQKENI.

The chain couples TRBV5-6 to TRBJ2-1, with 8 bases aligning to TRBD1. In germline, CDR1 is SGHDT, CDR2 YYEEEE. With V trimmed by 6 bases and J by 4 bases, 9 bases remained unmatched. The CDR3 contains 15 residues. CDR3 region: CASILQGAEYNEQFF. The CDR3 nucleotides read TGTGCCAGCATCCTCCAGGGGGCGGAGTACAATGAGCAGTTCTTC.

The V gene is TRBV7-9, the J gene TRBJ1-3; D uncertain. Germline loops: CDR1 SEHNR, CDR2 FQNEAQ (reference sequence). The CDR3 is 15 amino acids. Trimming removed 0 bases at V and 3 bases at J, with 9 bases between. Written as DNA, the CDR3 is TGTGCCAGCAGCTTAGCTGGTAGTTTTGGAAACACCATATATTTT. It translates to CASSLAGSFGNTIYF.

The genes are TRBV21-1 and TRBJ1-2; TRBD1 was called by the table and not checked on the DNA. TRBV21-1 is classified as a pseudogene. This CDR3 has 13 amino acids. The CDR3 spells CASLTGVYYGYTF. In DNA form, the CDR3 reads TGTGCCAGCCTCACAGGGGTCTACTATGGCTACACCTTC.

There are a few counts of this clone. The chain recombines TRBV5-1 with TRBJ2-3; 8 bases map to TRBD2. With V trimmed by 5 bases and J by 2 bases, 13 bases remained unmatched. From germline, CDR1 is SGHRS and CDR2 YFSETQ. This CDR3 region has 17 residues. The CDR3 sequence is CASSFRGRGAPTDTQYF. Written as DNA, the CDR3 is TGCGCCAGCAGTTTCCGAGGGCGGGGGGCGCCCACAGATACGCAGTATTTT.

The rearrangement joins TRBV12-5 to TRBJ2-7, with TRBD2 matching over 7 bases. V dropped 4 bases and J dropped 2; count of bases not matched to a gene: 8. The CDR3 runs 15 residues. Germline CDR1 is LGHNT and CDR2 is FRNRAP. CDR3 sequence (DNA): TGTGCTAGTGGTTCGGCAGCGGGGCGCACCTACGAGCAGTACTTC. Translation: CASGSAAGRTYEQYF.

The V gene is TRBV30, the J gene TRBJ1-1, with 8 bases identical to TRBD1. Germline V gene data show CDR1 as GTSNPN and CDR2 as SVGIG (reference sequence). The J segment lost 0 bases and the V segment lost 2 bases, leaving 14 bases of the junction unmatched. The length of the CDR3 is 18 residues. CDR3 nucleotides: TGTGCCTGGAGTCAGTGGGGACAGGAGATTAGGATGAACACTGAAGCTTTCTTT. Translating gives CAWSQWGQEIRMNTEAFF.